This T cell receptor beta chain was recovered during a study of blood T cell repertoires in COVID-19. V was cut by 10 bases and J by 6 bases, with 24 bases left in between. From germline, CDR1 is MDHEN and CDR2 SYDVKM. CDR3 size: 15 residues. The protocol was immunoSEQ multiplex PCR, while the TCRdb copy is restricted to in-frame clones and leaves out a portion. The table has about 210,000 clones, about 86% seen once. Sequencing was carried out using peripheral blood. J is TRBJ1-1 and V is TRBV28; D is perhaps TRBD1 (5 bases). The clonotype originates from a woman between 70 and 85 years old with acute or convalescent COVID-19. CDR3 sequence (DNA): TGTGCCATCGGGGGTTTTGGCACCGGGTTGCCTGAAGCTTTCTTT. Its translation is CAIGGFGTGLPEAFF.